Below, 28 T cell receptor beta chains from the same sample are listed, as sequenced in a study of shared clonotypes between healthy human individuals. The table came from immunoSEQ multiplex PCR; TCRdb's copy has only in-frame clones and leaves some out. This table holds nearly 500,000 clones, 60% to 85% found once. Sequencing input: PBMCs. Receptors originate from a woman aged 40 to 49 in good health. Some clones in this sample may be carry-over from other donors' samples.

V usage is TRBV6-7 and J usage is TRBJ2-5, with TRBD2 matching over 8 bases. TRBV6-7 is an ORF; its function is uncertain. The CDR3 is 15 amino acids. The ends lost 8 bases at V and 6 bases at J; junction bases unmatched: 14. CDR3 residues: CASWGASGSRKTQYF. In DNA form, the CDR3 reads TGTGCCAGCTGGGGGGCGAGCGGGAGTCGGAAGACCCAGTACTTC.

The chain carries TRBV6-6 and TRBJ2-1, with 8 bases lining up with TRBD2. The CDR3 consists of 12 residues. The V and J ends lost 7 bases and 9 bases, in that order; junction bases with no gene match: 5. Germline CDR1 reads MNHNY; CDR2 reads SVGAGI (reference sequence). Here the CDR3 reads CASTNGGAEQFF. DNA of the CDR3: TGTGCCAGCACCAACGGGGGGGCTGAGCAGTTCTTC.

The V and J genes are TRBV4-1 and TRBJ1-4; a possible D gene is TRBD1 (5 bases). V dropped 0 bases and J dropped 4 bases, with 15 bases sitting between them. The CDR3 covers 17 residues. The germline V gene has CDR1 MGHRA and CDR2 YSYEKL. DNA for the CDR3: TGCGCCAGCAGCCAAGACCCCCCCAGGGTCCTTAATGAAAAACTGTTTTTT. This encodes CASSQDPPRVLNEKLFF.

The rearrangement joins TRBV5-1 to TRBJ2-7; 9 nucleotides align to TRBD2. With 0 bases clipped from V and 0 bases from J, the junction kept 4 bases outside the gene matches. The V gene's germline CDR1 is SGHRS and CDR2 YFSETQ. CDR3 size: 16 residues. CDR3 loop: CASSLVVAGDSYEQYF. Written as DNA, the CDR3 is TGCGCCAGCAGCTTGGTAGTAGCGGGGGACTCCTACGAGCAGTACTTC.

The chain couples TRBV7-9 to TRBJ1-3; D is ambiguous. V dropped 1 base and J dropped 0 bases, with 10 bases sitting between them. The CDR3 totals 16 residues. Germline assignment: CDR1 SEHNR and CDR2 FQNEAQ (reference sequence). CDR3 in DNA: TGTGCCAGCAGCTTAGGAGTGGGAAGCTCTGGAAACACCATATATTTT. Protein: CASSLGVGSSGNTIYF. Variable domain in full (rest from reference TRBV7-9 and TRBJ1-3): DTGVSQNPRHKITKRGQNVTFRCDPISEHNRLYWYRQTLGQGPEFLTYFQNEAQLEKSRLLSDRFSAERPKGSFSTLEIQRTEQGDSAMYLCASSLGVGSSGNTIYFGEGSWLTVV.

This rearrangement joins TRBV5-1 to TRBJ1-2; 9 bases line up with TRBD1. V trimming: 4 bases; J trimming: 7 bases; junction bases outside the gene matches: 5. The CDR3 is made up of 13 amino acids. The germline gives CDR1 SGHRS, CDR2 YFSETQ. CDR3 bases: TGCGCCAGCAGCCAAGGGACAGGGCCTGGCTACACCTTC. Translated, it gives CASSQGTGPGYTF. The full variable domain, with the rest looked up from reference TRBV5-1 and TRBJ1-2, is KAGVTQTPRYLIKTRGQQVTLSCSPISGHRSVSWYQQTPGQGLQFLFEYFSETQRNKGNFPGRFSGRQFSNSRSEMNVSTLELGDSALYLCASSQGTGPGYTFGSGTRLTVV.

This clone was found a few times. V is TRBV7-8 and J is TRBJ1-5; 7 bases match TRBD1. The CDR3 covers 17 residues. Trimming at V came to 5 bases and at J to 2 bases, leaving 12 bases not matched to a gene. Germline CDR1 reads SGHVS; CDR2 reads FQNEAQ. CDR3 nucleotides: TGTGCCAGCAGCCCCCCCTTCGTCGACAGGGGCAATCAGCCCCAGCATTTT. It codes for CASSPPFVDRGNQPQHF.

This clone was seen only a few times. The V gene is TRBV4-1, the J gene TRBJ2-7; D is unclear. The length of the CDR3 is 13 residues. Per the germline V gene, CDR1 is MGHRA and CDR2 is YSYEKL. V lost 1 base, J lost 4 bases, and 8 bases lay in between. CDR3 in DNA: TGCGCCAGCAGCCAAGTAAGGGAATACGAGCAGTACTTC. Protein: CASSQVREYEQYF.

This sequence joins TRBV15 and TRBJ2-6, with D hard to call. The CDR3 is made up of 18 amino acids. V lost 0 bases to trimming and J lost 0 bases, with 12 bases between them. Germline V gene sequence: CDR1 LNHNV, CDR2 YYDKDF (reference sequence). The CDR3 protein is CATSRDTKGRSGANVLTF. The CDR3 nucleotides read TGTGCCACCAGCAGAGATACTAAAGGACGCTCTGGGGCCAACGTCCTGACTTTC.

This chain links TRBV5-6 with TRBJ2-6; D gene unclear. CDR1 SGHDT and CDR2 YYEEEE come from the germline V gene. The germline V and J ends were trimmed by 0 bases and 2 bases, with 6 bases remaining between them. This CDR3 is 15 amino acids long. The CDR3 DNA sequence: TGTGCCAGCAGCTTGGAAAGAACTGGGGCCAACGTCCTGACTTTC. Translation: CASSLERTGANVLTF.

V usage is TRBV7-9 and J usage is TRBJ1-5, with D perhaps TRBD1 (5 bases). Looked up from germline, CDR1 is SEHNR and CDR2 is FQNEAQ (reference sequence). With 5 bases removed from V and 10 bases from J, the gap between germline ends came to 24 bases. This CDR3 contains 16 residues. The CDR3 DNA reads TGTGCCAGCAGCCTATTAGGTGGCAGGGTGGGTGTACCCCAGCATTTT. The encoded protein is CASSLLGGRVGVPQHF.

The chain uses TRBV30 and TRBJ1-5; D is uncertain. Trimming shortened V by 2 bases and J by 1 base, and 9 bases separated the two germline ends. CDR1 GTSNPN and CDR2 SVGIG come from the germline V gene (reference sequence). There are 14 residues in the CDR3. CDR3 nucleotide sequence: TGTGCCTGGAGTACGGGATTAAGCAATCAGCCCCAGCATTTT. Its protein is CAWSTGLSNQPQHF.

The rearrangement links TRBV19 to TRBJ1-5; weak D call: TRBD1 (6 bases). V was cut by 9 bases and J by 0 bases, with 12 bases left in between. This CDR3 is built from 14 residues. Germline CDR1 is LNHDA and CDR2 is SQIVND (reference sequence). The CDR3 loop is CASRQDLSNQPQHF. The CDR3 bases are TGTGCCAGCCGACAGGACCTTAGCAATCAGCCCCAGCATTTT.

This clone was observed a handful of times. The genes are TRBV14 and TRBJ1-1, with 7 positions matching TRBD1. The CDR3 has 16 amino acids. With V trimmed by 1 base and J by 0 bases, 5 bases remained unmatched. Germline CDR1 and CDR2: SGHDN and FVKESK. CDR3 nucleotide sequence: TGTGCCAGCAGCCAAGGGACAGGCTCGATGAACACTGAAGCTTTCTTT. It codes for CASSQGTGSMNTEAFF.

The chain uses TRBV28 and TRBJ2-1; 8 bases are a match to TRBD2. Germline assignment: CDR1 MDHEN and CDR2 SYDVKM. This CDR3 contains 17 residues. Trimming removed 3 bases from V and 4 bases from J; junction bases left unmatched: 11. CDR3 bases: TGTGCCAGCAGTTTCCCCCGTCTAGCGGGCTGGTACAATGAGCAGTTCTTC. Its translation: CASSFPRLAGWYNEQFF. Full variable domain (outside the CDR3, taken from reference TRBV28 and TRBJ2-1): DVKVTQSSRYLVKRTGEKVFLECVQDMDHENMFWYRQDPGLGLRLIYFSYDVKMKEKGDIPEGYSVSREKKERFSLILESASTNQTSMYLCASSFPRLAGWYNEQFFGPGTRLTVL.

This rearrangement joins TRBV5-1 to TRBJ2-2; TRBD2 is a possible D gene (6 bases). Trimming took 3 bases from V and 3 from J, leaving 9 bases between them. The CDR3 runs 14 residues. The germline gives CDR1 SGHRS, CDR2 YFSETQ. This chain's CDR3 is CASSWDWHTGELFF. CDR3 nucleotide sequence: TGCGCCAGCAGCTGGGACTGGCACACCGGGGAGCTGTTTTTT.

The chain links TRBV5-4 to TRBJ2-5, with D possibly matching TRBD2 (6 bases). The V gene lost 5 bases and the J gene lost 5 bases, with 19 bases spanning the gap. CDR1 and CDR2 (germline): SGHNT, YYREEE (reference sequence). The CDR3 length is 15 residues. The CDR3 protein is CASSAGLRGGETQYF. CDR3 nucleotides: TGTGCCAGCAGTGCGGGGTTAAGGGGCGGGGAGACCCAGTACTTC.

The chain joins TRBV19 to TRBJ2-7; 7 nucleotides line up with TRBD1. V trimming: 1 base; J trimming: 4 bases; junction bases outside the gene matches: 10. The CDR3 has 16 residues. The germline gives CDR1 LNHDA, CDR2 SQIVND (reference sequence). The CDR3 region is CASSIGGRQGNYEQYF. The CDR3 DNA follows: TGTGCCAGTAGTATAGGTGGGAGACAGGGTAATTACGAGCAGTACTTC. Complete variable domain (other parts from reference TRBV19 and TRBJ2-7): DGGITQSPKYLFRKEGQNVTLSCEQNLNHDAMYWYRQDPGQGLRLIYYSQIVNDFQKGDIAEGYSVSREKKESFPLTVTSAQKNPTAFYLCASSIGGRQGNYEQYFGPGTRLTVT.

This chain connects TRBV6-5 to TRBJ2-7; 8 bases line up with TRBD2. V lost 0 bases and J lost 1; bases outside the gene matches: 2. CDR1 MNHEY and CDR2 SVGAGI come from the germline V gene. The CDR3 sequence is 15 residues long. The CDR3 here is CASSYSSGTSYEQYF. The CDR3 DNA is TGTGCCAGCAGTTACTCTAGCGGGACTTCCTACGAGCAGTACTTC.

The chain carries TRBV6-1 and TRBJ2-1, with 9 bases matching TRBD1. CDR1 and CDR2 (germline): MNHNS, SASEGT. V trimming: 8 bases; J trimming: 2 bases; junction bases outside the gene matches: 4. The CDR3 extends over 14 amino acids. This chain's CDR3 is CASRGTGTYNEQFF. The CDR3 DNA follows: TGTGCCAGCCGTGGGACAGGGACCTACAATGAGCAGTTCTTC.

This clone appeared a single time. J is TRBJ2-1 and V is TRBV7-8; TRBD2 matches 12 bases. The germline V gene has CDR1 SGHVS and CDR2 FQNEAQ. V shed 6 bases, J shed 5 bases, and the junction held 5 bases outside the gene matches. The CDR3 runs 15 residues. This CDR3 reads CASSPSGRGNNEQFF. The DNA of the CDR3 is TGTGCCAGCAGTCCTAGCGGGAGGGGGAACAATGAGCAGTTCTTC.

Concerning this clone: This likely came from a read error, as a far larger clone is one base away. Other DNA sequences in this sample translate to the same CDR3. The chain is built from TRBV30 and TRBJ1-1, with D perhaps matching TRBD1 (5 bases). The CDR3 spans 18 residues. Germline CDR1 and CDR2: GTSNPN and SVGIG (reference sequence). CDR3: CAWSASQVRRGSDTEAFF. The DNA for the CDR3 is TGTGCCTGGAGTGCCTCCCAGGTCCGACGGGGATCGGACACTGAAGCCTTCTTT.

This clone appeared once. The V call is TRBV6-5, the J call TRBJ1-2; 9 positions match TRBD1. Per the germline V gene, CDR1 is MNHEY and CDR2 is SVGAGI. The J segment lost 6 bases and the V segment lost 10 bases, leaving 9 bases of the junction unmatched. This CDR3 contains 13 residues. As DNA, the CDR3 is TGTGCCACTAGGACAGGGGCGCGCCATGGCTACACCTTC. Translated, it gives CATRTGARHGYTF.

Turning to this clone: A far more abundant clone sits one base away, making this likely a read error. J is TRBJ1-1 and V is TRBV30; the D is unclear. This CDR3 has 12 amino acids. Germline values: CDR1 GTSNPN, CDR2 SVGIG (reference sequence). V lost 4 bases and J lost 6, with 12 bases in between. The CDR3 sequence is CAWKEGRSEAFF. The CDR3 bases are TGTGCCTGGAAGGAGGGTCGCTCTGAAGCTTTCTTT. Variable domain in full (rest from reference TRBV30 and TRBJ1-1): SQTIHQWPATLVQPVGSPLSLECTVEGTSNPNLYWYRQAAGRGLQLLFYSVGIGQISSEVPQNLSASRPQDRQFILSSKKLLLSDSGFYLCAWKEGRSEAFFGQGTRLTVV.

The chain joins TRBV9 to TRBJ1-3; TRBD1 matches at 7 bases. Trimming cost V 3 bases and J 2 bases; bases outside gene matches: 8. Germline CDR1 is SGDLS and CDR2 is YYNGEE. This CDR3 region has 16 residues. The CDR3 DNA reads as TGTGCCAGCAGCGCAATACAGGGGATTCCTGGAAACACCATATATTTT. Translating gives CASSAIQGIPGNTIYF.

This clone was observed a handful of times. The CDR3: CASSLNIYGYTF. DNA of the CDR3: TGTGCCAGCAGCTTGAACATCTATGGCTACACCTTC. This chain connects TRBV5-4 to TRBJ1-2; D remains ambiguous. In germline, CDR1 is SGHNT, CDR2 YYREEE (reference sequence). The CDR3 spans 12 residues. V dropped 1 base and J dropped 4 bases, with 5 bases sitting between them.

This clone was observed a few times. The chain recombines TRBV6-5 with TRBJ1-1; 7 bases agree with TRBD1. Germline CDR1 MNHEY, CDR2 SVGAGI. J gave up 4 bases and V 6 bases, and 8 bases lay outside the gene matches. The CDR3 is 14 amino acids. In nucleotides, the CDR3 is TGTGCCAGCAGAGAGACAGGGTATGCCACTGAAGCTTTCTTT. Translating gives CASRETGYATEAFF.

The count of this clone is one. The chain links TRBV11-2 to TRBJ2-7; D is possibly TRBD1 or TRBD2 (5 bases each). V was cut by 5 bases and J by 2 bases, with 10 bases left in between. The CDR3 is 13 residues long. Germline CDR1 reads SGHAT; CDR2 reads FQNNGV. The CDR3 here is CASSPRDAYEQYF. The CDR3 DNA reads as TGTGCCAGCAGCCCTCGGGACGCCTACGAGCAGTACTTC.